The 2 T cell receptor beta chains below come from one sample, sequenced in a study of cytomegalovirus exposure and HLA in healthy donors. Both 60 Vbeta primers and 13 Jbeta primers went into the PCR. Generated by immunoSEQ multiplex PCR, the TCRdb table keeps only in-frame clones and is missing some. The data contain around 190,000 clones, 75% to 80% of them singletons. What was sequenced was PBMCs. These TCRs come from a female donor in good health and CMV-seronegative.

This clone came up a few times. The chain links TRBV9 to TRBJ1-1, with 8 bases lining up with TRBD1. Trimming at V came to 4 bases and at J to 8 bases, leaving 4 bases not matched to a gene. The germline CDR1 and CDR2 sequences are SGDLS and YYNGEE. CDR3 length: 12 residues. CDR3 amino acids: CASSPGTGEAFF. The CDR3 DNA reads as TGTGCCAGCAGCCCGGGGACAGGCGAAGCTTTCTTT.

CDR3 in DNA: TGTGCCAGCACCCCTGGCCCTCCGACAGGGTCTGGAAACACCATATATTTT. It translates to CASTPGPPTGSGNTIYF. The chain recombines TRBV2 with TRBJ1-3; TRBD1 agrees at 7 bases. CDR1 and CDR2 (germline): SNHLY, FYNNEI. Trimming removed 7 bases from V and 1 base from J; junction bases left unmatched: 13. The CDR3 totals 17 residues.